These 17 T cell receptor beta chains share one sample of origin, sequenced in a study of T cell responses to AZD1222 COVID-19 vaccine. This table comes from immunoSEQ multiplex PCR, and its TCRdb copy is limited to in-frame clones, with some not included. This sample carries 80,000 or so clones, around nine tenths of them seen once, and the ten largest clones take about 1.4%. The material sequenced was peripheral blood, taken on day 0 of AZD1222 vaccination. Source of these receptors: an adult in good health.

The chain joins TRBV5-6 to TRBJ2-7; TRBD2 matches at 10 bases. Germline V gene lookup returns CDR1 SGHDT and CDR2 YYEEEE. There are 15 residues in the CDR3. Germline trimming cut 3 bases from V and 11 bases from J; bases unmatched to any gene: 14. The CDR3 DNA reads as TGTGCCAGCAGCTCAGGCGCCGGGGCTAGCGGGAGAAAGTACTTC. Residues: CASSSGAGASGRKYF.

This chain joins TRBV6-6 and TRBJ1-2; D ambiguous. CDR1 is MNHNY, CDR2 SVGAGI, per germline (reference sequence). The CDR3 has 14 residues. V gave up 5 bases and J gave up 0 bases, with 10 bases separating them. CDR3 sequence (DNA): TGTGCCAGCAGTCCAAATACTTCTAACTATGGCTACACCTTC. Its translation: CASSPNTSNYGYTF.

The count of this clone is one. The genes are TRBV6-4 and TRBJ2-2, with 8 bases aligning to TRBD2. The CDR3 has 14 amino acids. Trimming cost V 4 bases and J 6 bases; bases outside gene matches: 4. Germline V gene data show CDR1 as MRHNA and CDR2 as SNTAGT. This CDR3 reads CASSAGRAPGELFF. The CDR3 DNA is TGTGCCAGCAGTGCCGGGAGGGCGCCCGGGGAGCTGTTTTTT.

V is TRBV18 and J is TRBJ1-1; 7 bases line up with TRBD1. This CDR3 has 13 residues. The ends lost 4 bases at V and 7 bases at J; junction bases unmatched: 6. Looked up from germline, CDR1 is KGHSH and CDR2 is LQKENI. The CDR3, as DNA: TGTGCCAGCTCACTCGGGACAGACTATGAAGCTTTCTTT. It translates to CASSLGTDYEAFF.

The chain has TRBV6-2 or TRBV6-3 and TRBJ2-5, with D perhaps TRBD1 (6 bases). Trimming removed 5 bases at V and 1 base at J, with 14 bases between. The germline V gene encodes CDR1 MNHEY and CDR2 SVGEGT. The CDR3 loop spans 15 amino acids. The CDR3 protein is CASSALGQPQETQYF. In DNA, the CDR3 is TGTGCCAGCAGTGCCCTAGGACAGCCCCAAGAGACCCAGTACTTC.

This clone was counted once. The chain recombines TRBV6-5 with TRBJ1-1, with D maybe TRBD1 (5 bases). The CDR3 covers 14 residues. Per the germline V gene, CDR1 is MNHEY and CDR2 is SVGAGI. Trimming took off 2 bases at V and 1 base at J, with 8 bases between the two ends. The CDR3 bases are TGTGCCAGCAGTTACGGGGGATCGAACACTGAAGCTTTCTTT. Protein product: CASSYGGSNTEAFF.

The rearrangement links TRBV30 to TRBJ1-5; D gene ambiguous. Germline CDR1 GTSNPN, CDR2 SVGIG (reference sequence). Between the trimmed V and J ends, which lost 0 bases and 8 bases, there was a span of 8 bases. This CDR3 is built from 12 residues. CDR3 bases: TGTGCCTGGAGTGTTTTGGGCAAGCCCCAGCATTTT. Its translation: CAWSVLGKPQHF.

V gene TRBV7-9 combines with J gene TRBJ1-1; tentatively, D is TRBD1 (6 bases). V lost 5 bases to trimming and J lost 0 bases, with 13 bases between them. CDR1 is SEHNR and CDR2 is FQNEAQ in the germline V gene (reference sequence). The CDR3 consists of 15 residues. The CDR3 coding sequence is TGTGCCAGCAGCGCTCGGGACAATGTGAACACTGAAGCTTTCTTT. Translation: CASSARDNVNTEAFF.

The chain carries TRBV7-8 and TRBJ1-5; 9 bases are a match to TRBD1. The CDR3 consists of 15 residues. Germline CDR1 reads SGHVS; CDR2 reads FQNEAQ. V trimming: 5 bases; J trimming: 2 bases; junction bases outside the gene matches: 4. The CDR3 nucleotides are TGTGCCAGCAGCAGGTGGACAGGGGGCAATCAGCCCCAGCATTTT. Amino acids: CASSRWTGGNQPQHF.

The chain couples TRBV7-2 to TRBJ2-2; 11 bases match TRBD2. This CDR3 is built from 17 residues. Germline V gives CDR1 SGHTA, CDR2 FQGNSA. Trimming removed 2 bases from V and 2 bases from J; junction bases left unmatched: 4. CDR3 protein: CASSLRLAGPNTGELFF. Written as DNA, the CDR3 is TGTGCCAGCAGCTTACGACTAGCGGGACCAAACACCGGGGAGCTGTTTTTT.

This clone was picked up one time. J is TRBJ1-1 and V is TRBV18, with D perhaps TRBD1 (5 bases). The CDR3 is 16 amino acids. V gave up 3 bases and J gave up 5 bases, with 19 bases separating them. Germline V gene lookup returns CDR1 KGHSH and CDR2 LQKENI. The CDR3 coding sequence is TGTGCCAGCTCACCGAGGGTCGGGGGAGGAGGTACTGAAGCTTTCTTT. It translates to CASSPRVGGGGTEAFF.

This chain joins TRBV6-5 and TRBJ2-7; 11 bases agree with TRBD1. This CDR3 spans 13 amino acids. Trimming took 6 bases from V and 3 from J; bases not matched to a gene: 1. Germline CDR1 MNHEY, CDR2 SVGAGI. The CDR3, as DNA: TGTGCCAGCAGAGGGACAGGGGGCTACGAGCAGTACTTC. It specifies CASRGTGGYEQYF.

The chain uses TRBV6-2 or TRBV6-3 and TRBJ1-4; the D is unclear. The germline gives CDR1 MNHEY, CDR2 SVGEGT. The CDR3 has 13 residues. Trimming stripped 6 bases from V and 6 bases from J, with 11 bases between. In DNA form, the CDR3 reads TGTGCCAGCAGCGCCTACGACGATGAAAAACTGTTTTTT. As protein: CASSAYDDEKLFF.

This clone was observed once. V usage is TRBV6-5 and J usage is TRBJ2-2; 9 bases align to TRBD1. Germline-derived CDR1 and CDR2 are MNHEY and SVGAGI. The CDR3 is 16 amino acids. V shed 0 bases and J 1 base; nucleotides not matched to a gene: 0. DNA of the CDR3: TGTGCCAGCAGTTACTCGACAGGGGGGAACACCGGGGAGCTGTTTTTT. It translates to CASSYSTGGNTGELFF.

The chain employs TRBV12-3 or TRBV12-4 and TRBJ2-2, with no clear D. V lost 7 bases and J lost 6, with 12 bases in between. This CDR3 comprises 13 residues. CDR3 nucleotide sequence: TGTGCCAGCACTCCCCTTAGGGCCGGGGAGCTGTTTTTT. It is translated as CASTPLRAGELFF.

This chain uses TRBV19 with TRBJ2-1; 10 bases are shared with TRBD2. The germline V gene has CDR1 LNHDA and CDR2 SQIVND (reference sequence). The junction had 3 bases not matched to a gene; V was cut back by 6 bases and J by 4 bases. The CDR3 spans 14 residues. Here the CDR3 DNA reads TGTGCCAGTAGCCTGACTAGCGGGTACAATGAGCAGTTCTTC. Translation: CASSLTSGYNEQFF. Using reference TRBV19 and TRBJ2-1 for the parts outside the CDR3, the full variable domain is DGGITQSPKYLFRKEGQNVTLSCEQNLNHDAMYWYRQDPGQGLRLIYYSQIVNDFQKGDIAEGYSVSREKKESFPLTVTSAQKNPTAFYLCASSLTSGYNEQFFGPGTRLTVL.

The rearrangement joins TRBV15 to TRBJ2-1; 10 bases map to TRBD2. The CDR3 sequence is 21 residues long. V lost 5 bases, J lost 0 bases, and 19 bases stayed unmatched. CDR1 LNHNV and CDR2 YYDKDF come from the germline V gene (reference sequence). DNA of the CDR3: TGTGCCACCAGCTTCCAAGAGATACGTAGCGGGAGGCCAAGCTCCTACAATGAGCAGTTCTTC. Protein: CATSFQEIRSGRPSSYNEQFF. Variable domain in full (rest from reference TRBV15 and TRBJ2-1): DAMVIQNPRYQVTQFGKPVTLSCSQTLNHNVMYWYQQKSSQAPKLLFHYYDKDFNNEADTPDNFQSRRPNTSFCFLDIRSPGLGDTAMYLCATSFQEIRSGRPSSYNEQFFGPGTRLTVL.